Listed here are 5 T cell receptor beta chains from one sample, sequenced in a study of beta chain features in type 1 diabetes. Reverse transcription of all isolated RNA meant that expressed TCRB transcripts were sequenced. Generated by immunoSEQ multiplex PCR, the TCRdb table keeps only in-frame clones and is missing some. This repertoire shows under 900,000 clones, 15% to 20% found once; its top ten account for about 0.02%. Sequencing input: naive CD4+ T cells from blood. These receptors came from a woman aged 18 to 35 in good health.

The genes are TRBV7-3 and TRBJ2-3, with 10 bases aligning to TRBD2. This CDR3 is 16 amino acids long. Trimming cost V 1 base and J 4 bases; bases outside gene matches: 5. Germline CDR1 reads SGHTA; CDR2 reads FQGTGA. The CDR3 region has the DNA TGTGCCAGCAGCTTAATAGGGACTAGCGCGGCAGATACGCAGTATTTT. This gives the protein CASSLIGTSAADTQYF.

This clone has more than one count but fewer than ten. This chain uses TRBV29-1 with TRBJ2-2; a weak D match, TRBD1 (5 bases). Trimming removed 5 bases at V and 3 bases at J, with 19 bases between. CDR3 length: 16 amino acids. The germline V gene has CDR1 SQVTM and CDR2 ANQGSEA. CDR3 in amino acids: CSVRTGPGRDTGELFF. The CDR3 bases are TGCAGCGTTAGAACAGGTCCTGGACGGGACACCGGGGAGCTGTTTTTT.

The chain is built from TRBV6-1 and TRBJ2-1, with D perhaps matching TRBD2 (6 bases). CDR3 size: 14 residues. Germline lookup yields CDR1 MNHNS and CDR2 SASEGT. Trimming took off 9 bases at V and 9 bases at J, with 21 bases between the two ends. CDR3 sequence: CASSLAGNFGEQFF. The CDR3 region has the DNA TGTGCCAGTTCCCTGGCGGGGAATTTTGGTGAGCAGTTCTTC.

This chain uses TRBV10-2 with TRBJ1-2; possible D gene TRBD1, 5 bases. Between the trimmed V and J ends, which lost 1 base and 8 bases, there was a span of 8 bases. Looked up from germline, CDR1 is WSHSY and CDR2 is SAAADI. The CDR3 is 12 residues long. Here the CDR3 DNA reads TGCGCCAGCAGTGAGTGGGGGAGGGGCTACACCTTC. Translation: CASSEWGRGYTF.

A note on this clone: A junction boundary mismatches the germline segment, possibly from a read error. The chain is built from TRBV7-2 and TRBJ2-7; D not resolved. Germline V gives CDR1 SGHTA, CDR2 FQGNSA. There are 13 residues in the CDR3. This chain's CDR3 is CASSLKSSYEQHF. The CDR3 DNA sequence: TGTGCCAGCAGCTTAAAGAGCTCCTACGAGCAGCACTTC.